This section outlines one T cell receptor (beta chain) sequence together with its context. Its antigen is unknown. The data were obtained in a study of T cell responses to AZD1222 COVID-19 vaccine. The table came from immunoSEQ multiplex PCR; TCRdb's copy has only in-frame clones and leaves some out. In the table there are about 150,000 clones, around 85% of which are singletons. Study-level points and caveats: In the spike-specific TCR repertoire, nearly half reportedly target unmutated variant regions. Donors, mostly white British, included more females; clonal diversity was possibly underestimated. Increased Spike-specific TCR breadth and depth were observed after two AZD1222 doses. Among those given AZD1222, only six or seven were seropositive at baseline.

Germline values: CDR1 SGHTA, CDR2 FQGNSA. The CDR3 contains 14 residues. Trimming stripped 0 bases from V and 6 bases from J, with 9 bases between. This chain joins TRBV7-2 and TRBJ1-5; D is undetermined. The receptor comes from an adult who received the MenACWY meningococcal vaccine as a control. The source material was peripheral blood, sampled 28 days after the second dose of the MenACWY control vaccine. CDR3 nucleotide sequence: TGTGCCAGCAGCTTAGCGGGCAACACTCAGCCCCAGCATTTT. Translation: CASSLAGNTQPQHF.